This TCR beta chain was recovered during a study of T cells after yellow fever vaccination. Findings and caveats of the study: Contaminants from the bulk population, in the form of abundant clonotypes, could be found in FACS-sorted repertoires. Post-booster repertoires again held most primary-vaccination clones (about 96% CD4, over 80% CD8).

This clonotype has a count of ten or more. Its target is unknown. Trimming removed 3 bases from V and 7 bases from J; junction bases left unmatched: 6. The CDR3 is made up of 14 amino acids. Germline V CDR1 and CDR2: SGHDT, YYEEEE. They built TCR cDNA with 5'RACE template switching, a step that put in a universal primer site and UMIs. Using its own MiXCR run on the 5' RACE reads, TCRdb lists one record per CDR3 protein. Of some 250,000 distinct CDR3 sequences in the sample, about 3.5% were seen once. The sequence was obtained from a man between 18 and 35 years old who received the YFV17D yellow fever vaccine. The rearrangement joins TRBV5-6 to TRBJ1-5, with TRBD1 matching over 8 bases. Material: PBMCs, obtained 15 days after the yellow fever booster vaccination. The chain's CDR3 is CASSSGTGWQPQHF. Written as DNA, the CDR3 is TGTGCCAGCAGCTCGGGGACAGGTTGGCAGCCCCAGCATTTT.